This TCR beta chain was retrieved from a study of T cell responses to AZD1222 COVID-19 vaccine. Study-level points and caveats: Spike regions recognized by vaccine-associated CD4 TCRs spanned the protein, led by 160-218 and 743-854. AZD1222 recipients seropositive at baseline numbered only five to seven. Spike-specific TCRs gained breadth and depth after people received two AZD1222 doses. Of spike-specific TCRs, nearly half reportedly target regions left unmutated in variants.

Profiled with immunoSEQ multiplex PCR; TCRdb holds only in-frame clones, not every one. The repertoire consists of around 70,000 clones, with about 85% occurring once and the leading ten covering roughly 22%. As concerns this clone: What it binds is unknown.

The CDR3 runs to 11 residues. The germline gives CDR1 SQVTM, CDR2 ANQGSEA. The sample was peripheral blood, taken on day 0 of AZD1222 vaccination. The receptor comes from an adult in good health. J is TRBJ1-4 and V is TRBV29-1; D remains unclear. This chain's CDR3 is CTANRGEKLFF. For the CDR3, the DNA is TGCACCGCTAACCGTGGTGAAAAACTGTTTTTT. Supplemented by reference TRBV29-1 and TRBJ1-4, the full variable domain reads SAVISQKPSRDICQRGTSLTIQCQVDSQVTMMFWYRQQPGQSLTLIATANQGSEATYESGFVIDKFPISRPNLTFSTLTVSNMSPEDSSIYLCTANRGEKLFFGSGTQLSVL.